This T cell receptor beta chain is from a study of blood T cell repertoires in COVID-19. Overall study context: Sources were T cells, B-cell-depleted T cells, or PBMCs; the material itself was cDNA or gDNA.

Germline V gives CDR1 SGHRS, CDR2 YFSETQ. Trimming removed 0 bases from V and 7 bases from J, with 13 bases in between. There are 14 residues in the CDR3. The method was immunoSEQ multiplex PCR; TCRdb's version includes in-frame clones alone and lacks a portion of them. The table includes fewer than 250,000 clones, roughly 83% detected once. The rearrangement links TRBV5-1 to TRBJ1-2; the D is unclear. The receptor comes from a woman aged 45-65 years with acute or convalescent COVID-19. Specimen: peripheral blood. The CDR3 coding sequence is TGCGCCAGCAGCTTGGGAGAGGGCGGCTTTGGCTACACCTTC. Translating gives CASSLGEGGFGYTF.